Here is one T cell receptor beta chain with its context. TCRdb's table, derived via immunoSEQ multiplex PCR, lists solely in-frame clones and lacks some. The repertoire holds about 100,000 clones, with 87% as singletons. These data originate in a study of control samples from healthy donors and cancer patients. Germline-derived CDR1 and CDR2 are SGHAT and FQNNGV. The V and J ends lost 4 bases and 5 bases respectively, with 11 bases between them. There are 14 residues in the CDR3. This sequence was found in a woman in her forties or fifties in good health. V is TRBV11-2 and J is TRBJ2-2; D is uncertain. Sequencing was done on a sample of blood. This CDR3 is CASSSVLGTGELFF. CDR3 sequence (DNA): TGTGCCAGCAGCTCCGTACTGGGGACCGGGGAGCTGTTTTTT.